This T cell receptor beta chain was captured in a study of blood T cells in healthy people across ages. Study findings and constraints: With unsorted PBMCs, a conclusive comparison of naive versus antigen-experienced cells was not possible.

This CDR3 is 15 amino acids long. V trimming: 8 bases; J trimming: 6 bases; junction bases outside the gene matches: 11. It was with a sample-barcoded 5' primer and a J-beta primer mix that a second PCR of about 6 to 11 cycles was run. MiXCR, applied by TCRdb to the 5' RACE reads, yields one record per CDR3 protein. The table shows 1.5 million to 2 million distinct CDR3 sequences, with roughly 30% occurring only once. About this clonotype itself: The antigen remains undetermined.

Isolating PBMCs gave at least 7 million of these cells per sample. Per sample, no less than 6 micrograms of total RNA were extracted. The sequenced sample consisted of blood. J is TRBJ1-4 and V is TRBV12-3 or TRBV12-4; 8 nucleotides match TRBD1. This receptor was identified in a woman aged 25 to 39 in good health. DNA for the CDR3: TGTGCCAGCGGACCCCTGGCAGGGGGCTATGAAAAACTGTTTTTT. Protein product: CASGPLAGGYEKLFF.